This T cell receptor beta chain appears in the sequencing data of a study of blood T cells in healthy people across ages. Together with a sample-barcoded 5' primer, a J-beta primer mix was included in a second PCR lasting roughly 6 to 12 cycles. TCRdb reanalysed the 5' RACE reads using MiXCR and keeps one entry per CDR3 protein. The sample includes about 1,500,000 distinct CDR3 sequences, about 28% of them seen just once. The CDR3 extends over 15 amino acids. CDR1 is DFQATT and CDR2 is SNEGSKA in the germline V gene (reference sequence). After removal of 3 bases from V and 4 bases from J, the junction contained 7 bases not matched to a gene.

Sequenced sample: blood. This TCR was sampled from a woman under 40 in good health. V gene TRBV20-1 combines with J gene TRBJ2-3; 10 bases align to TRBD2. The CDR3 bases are TGCAGTGCTAGGTCCGGGACTAGCGCCGCAGATACGCAGTATTTT. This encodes CSARSGTSAADTQYF.